A selection of T cell receptor beta chains follows, all from one sample in a study of T cell responses to AZD1222 COVID-19 vaccine. Sequenced by immunoSEQ multiplex PCR; TCRdb stores in-frame clones only, minus some. The sample carries 150,000 or so clones, approximately 91% recorded once. The sequencing here drew on peripheral blood, taken 28 days after the second AZD1222 dose. The receptors shown here come from an adult who received the AZD1222 COVID-19 vaccine. Both conserved end residues are part of each CDR3. The D gene is left open where the match is weak. Some rows have no size entry. The others give once, few or many, or a class for an expanded clone.

d_call j_call v_call clone_size cdr3_aa cdr3_nt
- TRBJ1-1 TRBV4-2 - CASSQEVWGLSTEAFF TGTGCCAGCAGCCAAGAGGTTTGGGGGCTGAGCACTGAAGCTTTCTTT
- TRBJ1-6 TRBV6-1 - CASSEVAGANSPLHF TGTGCCAGCAGTGAAGTTGCAGGGGCTAATTCACCCCTCCACTTT
TRBD1 TRBJ2-7 TRBV12-3/TRBV12-4 once CASSSQTGGEQYF TGTGCCAGCAGTTCCCAGACAGGGGGAGAGCAGTACTTC
- TRBJ2-3 TRBV5-1 - CASSLGAGADTQYF TGCGCCAGCAGCTTAGGGGCGGGCGCAGATACGCAGTATTTT
- TRBJ2-3 TRBV9 - CASSIRGGFTDTQYF TGTGCCAGCAGCATCAGGGGGGGGTTCACAGATACGCAGTATTTT
TRBD1 TRBJ1-3 TRBV19 - CASSDDRASSGNTIYF TGTGCCAGTAGCGACGACAGGGCCAGCTCTGGAAACACCATATATTTT
- TRBJ2-3 TRBV11-2 - CASTLRVDTDTQYF TGTGCCAGCACCCTCAGGGTTGACACAGATACGCAGTATTTT
- TRBJ1-6 TRBV28 once CASSFPTLTSPLHF TGTGCCAGCAGTTTCCCGACATTAACCTCACCCCTCCACTTT
- TRBJ1-5 TRBV5-3 - CARSRTEGNQPQHF TGTGCCAGAAGCCGGACAGAAGGGAATCAGCCCCAGCATTTT
TRBD2 TRBJ2-1 TRBV11-3 once CASSSGLAGGGRNEQFF TGTGCCAGCAGCTCGGGACTAGCGGGAGGGGGCCGCAATGAGCAGTTCTTC
- TRBJ2-1 TRBV7-2 - CASSLEPRRNNEQFF TGTGCCAGCAGCTTAGAGCCTCGACGAAACAATGAGCAGTTCTTC
- TRBJ2-7 TRBV28 - CASSQKRGLNYEQYF TGTGCCAGCAGCCAGAAACGGGGATTAAACTACGAGCAGTACTTC
- TRBJ1-4 TRBV27 - CASSLSRGGLEKLFF TGTGCCAGCAGTCTCTCCCGGGGGGGATTGGAAAAACTGTTTTTT
TRBD2 TRBJ2-1 TRBV6-4 - CASSVAGGNYNEQFF TGTGCCAGCAGTGTAGCGGGAGGGAACTACAATGAGCAGTTCTTC
- TRBJ1-5 TRBV19 - CASSQGVSNQPQHF TGTGCCAGTTCACAGGGAGTCAGCAATCAGCCCCAGCATTTT
TRBD1 TRBJ1-5 TRBV5-1 - CASSIGTANQPQHF TGCGCCAGCAGCATAGGGACAGCGAATCAGCCCCAGCATTTT
- TRBJ1-1 TRBV27 - CASSLKLNTEAFF TGTGCCAGCAGTTTAAAATTGAACACTGAAGCTTTCTTT
- TRBJ2-7 TRBV11-1 - CASSLIGVGQNEQYF TGTGCCAGCAGCTTAATAGGAGTAGGACAGAACGAGCAGTACTTC
TRBD2 TRBJ2-1 TRBV9 - CASSVGEVERLAANVLYNEQFF TGTGCCAGCAGCGTAGGGGAAGTGGAAAGGCTAGCGGCCAACGTACTTTACAATGAGCAGTTCTTC
- TRBJ1-5 TRBV12-3/TRBV12-4 - CASSSGKVKPQHF TGTGCCAGCAGTTCTGGTAAGGTTAAGCCCCAGCATTTT
TRBD1 TRBJ1-2 TRBV19 once CASSTRTGQTNYGYTF TGTGCCAGTAGTACAAGGACAGGGCAGACTAACTATGGCTACACCTTC
TRBD1 TRBJ1-2 TRBV30 - CAWSPWTGGDTF TGTGCCTGGAGTCCGTGGACAGGTGGGGACACCTTC
- TRBJ1-2 TRBV6-5 - CASSYSHRDGYTF TGTGCCAGCAGTTACTCGCACAGGGATGGCTACACCTTC
TRBD2 TRBJ2-3 TRBV30 - CAWAISGGRTDTQYF TGTGCCTGGGCAATTAGCGGGGGTCGCACAGATACGCAGTATTTT
- TRBJ1-5 TRBV19 - CASSIDLPSNQPQHF TGTGCCAGTAGTATAGATCTTCCTAGCAATCAGCCCCAGCATTTT
TRBD2 TRBJ2-2 TRBV11-2 - CASSFRGAGAGELFF TGTGCCAGCAGCTTCAGAGGGGCGGGAGCCGGGGAGCTGTTTTTT
- TRBJ2-1 TRBV30 - CAWTYGGDEQFF TGTGCCTGGACATACGGGGGAGACGAGCAGTTCTTC
TRBD1 TRBJ1-5 TRBV6-1 - CASSEAGTGLQPQHF TGTGCCAGCAGTGAGGCCGGGACAGGGCTTCAGCCCCAGCATTTT
TRBD2 TRBJ2-1 TRBV6-5 - CASSQIAGRVNEQFF TGTGCCAGCAGTCAAATAGCGGGGCGGGTCAATGAGCAGTTCTTC
TRBD2 TRBJ2-2 TRBV6-4 - CASSASGTTGELFF TGTGCCAGCAGTGCGAGCGGGACCACCGGGGAGCTGTTTTTT
- TRBJ1-5 TRBV3-1/TRBV3-2 - CASSQYPRGRWMMDQPQHF TGTGCCAGCAGCCAATATCCTCGTGGGAGGTGGATGATGGATCAGCCCCAGCATTTT
- TRBJ2-3 TRBV5-5 - CASSLSGTARGTQYF TGTGCCAGCAGCTTGTCCGGGACGGCGCGCGGCACGCAGTATTTT
- TRBJ2-1 TRBV5-1 - CASSLVLLKRYNEQFF TGCGCCAGCAGCTTAGTTTTATTAAAGCGGTACAATGAGCAGTTCTTC
- TRBJ1-1 TRBV30 - CAWSVGGGNTEAFF TGTGCCTGGAGTGTAGGGGGTGGGAACACTGAAGCTTTCTTT
- TRBJ2-5 TRBV5-1 - CASSPGVQGPLQETQYF TGCGCCAGCAGCCCGGGAGTACAGGGCCCGCTCCAAGAGACCCAGTACTTC
- TRBJ1-2 TRBV12-3/TRBV12-4 - CASSLYRDYGYTF TGTGCCAGCAGTTTGTACAGGGACTATGGCTACACCTTC
TRBD2 TRBJ2-1 TRBV5-1 - CASSVLAGGSNEQFF TGCGCCAGCAGCGTGCTAGCGGGAGGTAGTAATGAGCAGTTCTTC
- TRBJ2-6 TRBV27 - CASSSQSLGANVLTF TGTGCCAGCAGTTCCCAGTCCCTTGGGGCCAACGTCCTGACTTTC
- TRBJ2-3 TRBV24-1 once CATSGGDTDTQYF TGTGCCACCAGTGGGGGGGACACAGATACGCAGTATTTT
TRBD1 TRBJ1-5 TRBV6-2/TRBV6-3 - CASSKMRGRGSGQPQHF TGTGCCAGCAGTAAGATGAGGGGCAGGGGGTCAGGGCAGCCCCAGCATTTT
TRBD2 TRBJ2-3 TRBV7-8 - CASSFPRREPTDTQYF TGTGCCAGCAGCTTCCCCAGGCGGGAGCCCACAGATACGCAGTATTTT
- TRBJ1-3 TRBV6-4 - CASSDSLARGLGSGNTIYF TGTGCCAGCAGTGACTCCCTTGCGCGGGGCTTGGGCTCTGGAAACACCATATATTTT
- TRBJ1-2 TRBV2 - CASSGKRDGYGYTF TGTGCCAGCAGTGGAAAGAGGGATGGCTATGGCTACACCTTC
TRBD1 TRBJ2-7 TRBV30 - CAWSVRDRGVYGDQYF TGTGCCTGGAGTGTACGGGACAGGGGGGTTTATGGGGATCAGTACTTC
- TRBJ2-2 TRBV4-1 - CASSPLIGLKRRGDTGELFF TGCGCCAGCAGCCCCCTAATTGGTTTGAAACGCAGGGGTGACACCGGGGAGCTGTTTTTT
- TRBJ1-6 TRBV5-8 - CASSLGDGNSPLHF TGTGCCAGCAGCTTGGGGGACGGAAATTCACCCCTCCACTTT
- TRBJ1-2 TRBV27 - CASSYSQGGYGYTF TGTGCCAGCAGTTACTCGCAGGGAGGCTATGGCTACACCTTC
- TRBJ1-4 TRBV30 - CAWSARGRNEKLFF TGTGCCTGGAGTGCCCGGGGCCGGAATGAAAAACTGTTTTTT
- TRBJ1-4 TRBV12-3/TRBV12-4 - CASHYGEKLFF TGTGCCTCCCACTACGGTGAAAAACTGTTTTTT
TRBD2 TRBJ2-1 TRBV15 once CATSRAWREGDNEQFF TGTGCCACCAGCAGAGCCTGGCGGGAGGGTGACAATGAGCAGTTCTTC
- TRBJ2-7 TRBV29-1 - CSVGTGSSYEQYF TGCAGCGTTGGGACGGGAAGCTCCTACGAGCAGTACTTC
TRBD1 TRBJ1-4 TRBV7-6 once CASSKTPGQTNEKLFF TGTGCCAGCAGTAAGACACCGGGACAGACTAATGAAAAACTGTTTTTT
TRBD2 TRBJ2-7 TRBV6-6 few CASTLANNPYEQYF TGTGCCAGCACACTAGCGAACAACCCCTACGAGCAGTACTTC